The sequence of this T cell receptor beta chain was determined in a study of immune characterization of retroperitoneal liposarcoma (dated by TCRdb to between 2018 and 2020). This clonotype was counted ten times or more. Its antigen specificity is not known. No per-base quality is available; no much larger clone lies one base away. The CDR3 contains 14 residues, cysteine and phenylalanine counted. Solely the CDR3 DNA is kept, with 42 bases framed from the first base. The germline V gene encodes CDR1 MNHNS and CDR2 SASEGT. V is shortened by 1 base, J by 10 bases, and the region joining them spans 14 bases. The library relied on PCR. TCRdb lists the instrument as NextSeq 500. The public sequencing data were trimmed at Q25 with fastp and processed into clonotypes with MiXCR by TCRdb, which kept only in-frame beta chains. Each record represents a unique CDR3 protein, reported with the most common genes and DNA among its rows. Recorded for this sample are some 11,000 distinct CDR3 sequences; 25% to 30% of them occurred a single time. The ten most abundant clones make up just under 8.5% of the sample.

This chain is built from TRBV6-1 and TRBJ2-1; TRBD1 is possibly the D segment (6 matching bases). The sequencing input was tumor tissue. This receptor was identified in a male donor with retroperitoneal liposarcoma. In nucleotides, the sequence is TGTGCCAGCAGTGAAGTCAACAGGGCCTACGAGCAGTTCTTC. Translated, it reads CASSEVNRAYEQFF.